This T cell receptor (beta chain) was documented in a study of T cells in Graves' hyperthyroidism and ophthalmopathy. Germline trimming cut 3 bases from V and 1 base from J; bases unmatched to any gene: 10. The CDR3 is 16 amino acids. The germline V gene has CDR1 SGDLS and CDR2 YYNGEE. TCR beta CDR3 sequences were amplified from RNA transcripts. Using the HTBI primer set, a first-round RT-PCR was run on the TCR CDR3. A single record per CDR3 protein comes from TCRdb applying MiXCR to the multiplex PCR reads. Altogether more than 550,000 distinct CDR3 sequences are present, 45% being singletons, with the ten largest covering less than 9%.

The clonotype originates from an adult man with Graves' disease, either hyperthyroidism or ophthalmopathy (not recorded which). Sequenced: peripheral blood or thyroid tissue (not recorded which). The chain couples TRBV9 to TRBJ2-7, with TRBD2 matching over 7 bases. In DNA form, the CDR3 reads TGTGCCAGCAGCGCCGAGCTAGCGGCCCAATCCTACGAGCAGTACTTC. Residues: CASSAELAAQSYEQYF.